The 5 T cell receptor beta chains reported below all come from one sample, sequenced in a study of blood T cell repertoires in COVID-19. Repertoires were generated with immunoSEQ multiplex PCR, while TCRdb's copy carries only in-frame clones and drops some. The table shows about 350,000 clones, with roughly 84% occurring only once. Material for sequencing was PBMCs or T cells enriched from blood (not recorded which). The receptors come from a woman aged 25 to 39 who had recovered from COVID-19.

The chain is built from TRBV7-8 and TRBJ1-4, with a weak D call TRBD1 (5 bases). This CDR3 spans 16 amino acids. V dropped 6 bases and J dropped 0 bases, with 14 bases sitting between them. Germline loops: CDR1 SGHVS, CDR2 FQNEAQ. The CDR3 nucleotides read TGTGCCAGCAGTCAGCAGGGTGTCCCAACTAATGAAAAACTGTTTTTT. Translation: CASSQQGVPTNEKLFF.

The V gene is TRBV18, the J gene TRBJ2-2; 7 bases are shared with TRBD2. Germline V gives CDR1 KGHSH, CDR2 LQKENI. Trimming cost V 2 bases and J 0 bases; bases outside gene matches: 0. The CDR3 spans 15 residues. The CDR3 DNA follows: TGTGCCAGCTCACCAACTAGCGCGAACACCGGGGAGCTGTTTTTT. This encodes CASSPTSANTGELFF.

This clone occurred once. The CDR3 sequence is CASSIERAGGTLTNEKLFF. For the CDR3, the DNA is TGTGCCAGTAGTATAGAAAGGGCAGGGGGCACCTTAACTAATGAAAAACTGTTTTTT. This chain uses TRBV19 with TRBJ1-4; TRBD1 aligns across 8 bases. CDR1 is LNHDA, CDR2 SQIVND, per germline (reference sequence). There are 19 residues in the CDR3. Germline trimming cut 0 bases from V and 1 base from J; bases unmatched to any gene: 10.

This clone was seen once. The rearrangement links TRBV2 to TRBJ2-1; 7 bases fit TRBD2. The CDR3 is 16 amino acids. Germline V gene data show CDR1 as SNHLY and CDR2 as FYNNEI. V was clipped by 3 bases and J by 6 bases; unmatched bases: 11. CDR3 in DNA: TGTGCCAGCAGTGATATCGGGGGGTCCCCCATCAATGAGCAGTTCTTC. Translating gives CASSDIGGSPINEQFF.

Worth noting for this clone: The sample carries other DNA sequences with the same CDR3. The chain is built from TRBV28 and TRBJ2-5; TRBD1 might be the D (6 bases). The CDR3 is made up of 13 amino acids. Trimming cost V 3 bases and J 2 bases, with 7 bases left between them. The germline CDR1 and CDR2 sequences are MDHEN and SYDVKM. The DNA for the CDR3 is TGTGCCAGCAGTTTGGGACATCAAGAGACCCAGTACTTC. Encoded protein: CASSLGHQETQYF.